The sequence of this T cell receptor (beta chain) was determined in a study of blood T cell repertoires in COVID-19. Study background: The United States, Italy and Spain were the sources of the acute and convalescent COVID-19 samples.

Participants, roughly 18 to 100 years old, spanned about 26 US areas. Grouping used clinical history reported by participants in a survey and questionnaire. V lost 6 bases and J 5 bases, leaving 19 bases between the germline ends. Germline loops: CDR1 KGHSH, CDR2 LQKENI. The CDR3 extends over 15 amino acids. How the authors handled the data: Amplified reference gene primers provided the basis for estimating nucleated cell counts. Using immunoSEQ multiplex PCR, the repertoire was profiled, and TCRdb retains in-frame clones only, with some absent. The V and J calls and clone size are taken from that table; D and trimming were inferred from the DNA. The sample has about 220,000 clones, roughly 88% seen once; the top ten hold 3.5% to 4.5%.

This clonotype originated in a woman between 40 and 50 years old with acute COVID-19. The V gene is TRBV18, the J gene TRBJ1-2; D unresolved. Material for sequencing was PBMCs or T cells enriched from blood (not recorded which). CDR3 protein: CASSDSNTPVYGYTF. For the CDR3, the DNA is TGTGCCAGCTCTGACTCTAACACGCCAGTTTATGGCTACACCTTC. The whole variable domain, filled in from reference TRBV18 and TRBJ1-2, reads NAGVMQNPRHLVRRRGQEARLRCSPMKGHSHVYWYRQLPEEGLKFMVYLQKENIIDESGMPKERFSAEFPKEGPSILRIQQVVRGDSAAYFCASSDSNTPVYGYTFGSGTRLTVV.